Below are 20 T cell receptor beta chains sequenced from a single sample in a study of T-cell reconstitution after alpha-beta-depleted transplantation in children. Molecular barcoding with unique molecular identifiers was used for the TCRbeta library. TCRdb reprocessed the PCR reads with MiXCR, giving one entry per CDR3 protein. This repertoire shows hundreds of thousands of distinct CDR3 sequences, over 10% found once; its top ten account for 2% to 2.5%. The sample in question was PBMCs, mostly from graft donor cells, obtained 360 days after TCRalphabeta/CD19-depleted stem cell transplant. The receptors were sampled from a male patient under 18 who had a stem cell transplant for acute myeloid leukemia, so the T cells may come from the graft donor.

V and J are TRBV15 and TRBJ2-5; D perhaps matches TRBD1 (5 bases). The CDR3 covers 17 residues. Trimming pared 6 bases from V and 5 bases from J, leaving 25 bases between. From germline, CDR1 is LNHNV and CDR2 YYDKDF (reference sequence). The CDR3 region has the DNA TGTGCCACCAGTGGCCGATCCCAACAGGCTACACGCGAGACCCAGTACTTC. It codes for CATSGRSQQATRETQYF.

This clonotype was seen more than once but under ten times. The J gene is TRBJ2-1, the V gene TRBV18, with TRBD2 as a possible D gene (5 bases). Trimming took 2 bases from V and 0 from J, leaving 8 bases between them. CDR1 and CDR2 (germline): KGHSH, LQKENI. There are 15 residues in the CDR3. The CDR3 spells CASSPISGSYNEQFF. As DNA, the CDR3 is TGTGCCAGCTCACCAATAAGCGGCTCCTACAATGAGCAGTTCTTC.

The chain recombines TRBV28 with TRBJ1-3; 8 bases agree with TRBD1. Germline V lookup: CDR1 MDHEN, CDR2 SYDVKM. There are 17 residues in the CDR3. V gave up 10 bases and J gave up 1 base; unmatched junction bases: 15. CDR3 amino acids: CATEAFGQGGSGNTIYF. In nucleotides, the CDR3 is TGTGCCACCGAAGCCTTTGGACAGGGTGGTTCTGGAAACACCATATATTTT.

This clonotype was counted only a few times. The CDR3 nucleotides are TGCGCCAGCAGCCTGGTGCTAGCGGGAGGTGGTTACAATGAGCAGTTCTTC. Its translation is CASSLVLAGGGYNEQFF. The chain has TRBV5-1 and TRBJ2-1, with 11 bases that match TRBD2. J lost 4 bases, V lost 4 bases, and 10 bases had no gene match. CDR1 and CDR2 (germline): SGHRS, YFSETQ. CDR3 size: 17 residues.

This clonotype has just a few counts. The V gene is TRBV28, the J gene TRBJ1-1; maybe TRBD1 (5 bases). The CDR3 extends over 10 amino acids. Germline CDR1 MDHEN, CDR2 SYDVKM. Trimming pared 4 bases from V and 11 bases from J, leaving 8 bases between. CDR3 nucleotides: TGTGCCAGCAGTTCGGGGCGGGCTTTCTTT. This codes for CASSSGRAFF.

This clonotype has ten or more counts. The chain has TRBV6-2 or TRBV6-3 and TRBJ2-7, with unresolved D. V shed 6 bases and J shed 1 base, with 10 bases lying between them. Germline CDR1 reads MNHEY; CDR2 reads SVGEGT. This CDR3 is 13 amino acids long. CDR3 sequence: CASSRRTSYEQYF. CDR3 DNA sequence: TGTGCCAGCAGCCGTCGAACGTCCTACGAGCAGTACTTC.

This rearrangement joins TRBV2 to TRBJ2-7; tentatively, D is TRBD1 (6 bases). The length of the CDR3 is 16 residues. Germline CDR1 and CDR2: SNHLY and FYNNEI. The germline V and J ends were trimmed by 0 bases and 6 bases, with 18 bases remaining between them. In nucleotides, the CDR3 is TGTGCCAGCAGTGAAGCTACAGGGCGGCCGGCTCGCGAGCAGTACTTC. Residues: CASSEATGRPAREQYF.

This clonotype was seen more than once but under ten times. V and J are TRBV20-1 and TRBJ1-6; maybe TRBD1 (6 bases). CDR1 and CDR2 from the germline V gene are DFQATT and SNEGSKA (reference sequence). There are 15 residues in the CDR3. Trimming took 0 bases from V and 9 from J, leaving 15 bases between them. The CDR3 DNA reads as TGCAGTGCTAGAGATCTGAGGGGGGAGGGTTCACCCCTCCACTTT. Amino acid sequence: CSARDLRGEGSPLHF.

This clonotype appeared many times. The rearrangement uses TRBV9 and TRBJ2-3; no reliable D call. Per the germline V gene, CDR1 is SGDLS and CDR2 is YYNGEE. The CDR3 runs to 15 residues. Trimming stripped 0 bases from V and 5 bases from J, with 13 bases between. CDR3 protein: CASSVAEKGGDTQYF. In DNA form, the CDR3 reads TGTGCCAGCAGCGTAGCGGAGAAAGGCGGAGATACGCAGTATTTT.

The sample holds one count of this clonotype. The rearrangement joins TRBV11-2 to TRBJ2-1, with 14 positions matching TRBD2. Unmatched junction bases numbered 15, after V lost 7 bases and J lost 4 bases. The CDR3 runs 19 residues. CDR1 and CDR2 (germline): SGHAT, FQNNGV. The CDR3 spells CASTPVRGLAGERYNEQFF. CDR3 DNA: TGTGCCAGCACTCCCGTGCGGGGACTAGCGGGAGAAAGGTACAATGAGCAGTTCTTC.

The chain has TRBV7-8 and TRBJ2-1, with D hard to call. V lost 0 bases, J lost 2 bases, and 8 bases lay in between. Germline-derived CDR1 and CDR2 are SGHVS and FQNEAQ. The CDR3 has 15 residues. For the CDR3, the DNA is TGTGCCAGCAGCTTAGCGAGAGCCGCCTACAATGAGCAGTTCTTC. Its translation: CASSLARAAYNEQFF.

This clonotype was recorded only once. A read error may explain this, as a much larger clone is one base away. V is TRBV12-3 or TRBV12-4 and J is TRBJ2-5; D possibly corresponds to TRBD2 (6 bases). V was trimmed by 7 bases and J by 7 bases, leaving 16 bases between them. The CDR3 totals 13 residues. The CDR3 DNA reads TGTGCCAGCACGCCGGGAGTGTTCGGGACCCAGTACTTC. Protein: CASTPGVFGTQYF.

This clonotype was detected only a few times. The chain recombines TRBV6-2 or TRBV6-3 with TRBJ2-4; D is possibly TRBD2 (6 bases). Germline CDR1 and CDR2: MNHEY and SVGEGT. This CDR3 is built from 16 residues. Trimming took off 5 bases at V and 0 bases at J, with 14 bases between the two ends. Written as DNA, the CDR3 is TGTGCCAGCAGTCGACCGGGACTTGGAGCCAAAAACATTCAGTACTTC. Its translation is CASSRPGLGAKNIQYF.

The chain joins TRBV6-2 or TRBV6-3 to TRBJ1-5; D possibly corresponds to TRBD1 (6 bases). From germline, CDR1 is MNHEY and CDR2 SVGEGT. The CDR3 is 13 amino acids. V gave up 5 bases and J gave up 7 bases, with 12 bases separating them. CDR3 in DNA: TGTGCCAGCAGTAACACAGGGTGGCAGCCCCAGCATTTT. Its translation: CASSNTGWQPQHF.

This chain joins TRBV23-1 and TRBJ2-7; 9 bases match TRBD1. TRBV23-1 is an open reading frame whose function is uncertain. After removal of 0 bases from V and 2 bases from J, the junction contained 5 bases not matched to a gene. The CDR3 is 16 residues long. The CDR3 DNA sequence: TGCGCCAGCAGTCAATCGGGACAGGGAAGGACCTACGAGCAGTACTTC. Residues: CASSQSGQGRTYEQYF.

J is TRBJ2-7 and V is TRBV4-2; D is unclear. Per germline, CDR1 LGHNA and CDR2 YNFKEQ. The CDR3 consists of 20 residues. V shed 3 bases and J shed 2 bases, with 29 bases lying between them. CDR3 sequence (DNA): TGTGCCAGCAGCCAGTTCGAGCCGGGTCCTTTAAGGAGAATTGCCTACGAGCAGTACTTC. Encoded protein: CASSQFEPGPLRRIAYEQYF.

In its sample, this clonotype was seen a few times. This chain connects TRBV24-1 to TRBJ2-7; 10 nucleotides agree with TRBD2. CDR3 length equals 14 residues. Germline loops: CDR1 KGHDR, CDR2 SFDVKD. V was pared by 6 bases and J by 4 bases, with 5 bases of the junction left unmatched. CDR3 amino acids: CATSHSGRIYEQYF. The CDR3 bases are TGTGCCACCAGTCATAGCGGGAGGATTTACGAGCAGTACTTC.

This clonotype turned up a few times. The chain uses TRBV6-2 or TRBV6-3 and TRBJ2-1; no definite D call. Trimming removed 7 bases at V and 10 bases at J, with 17 bases between. This CDR3 comprises 13 residues. Per the germline V gene, CDR1 is MNHEY and CDR2 is SVGEGT. The CDR3 nucleotides read TGTGCCAGCACCCAGTGGGCAAAATCCGAGCAGTTCTTC. Protein product: CASTQWAKSEQFF.

This clonotype was seen at least ten times. The chain couples TRBV20-1 to TRBJ2-1, with 8 bases fitting TRBD2. The trim removed 3 bases at V and 4 bases at J, leaving 2 bases unmatched. Germline values: CDR1 DFQATT, CDR2 SNEGSKA (reference sequence). The CDR3 is made up of 13 amino acids. CDR3 residues: CSASSGMYNEQFF. The DNA for the CDR3 is TGCAGTGCTAGTAGCGGGATGTACAATGAGCAGTTCTTC.

The rearrangement links TRBV12-3 or TRBV12-4 to TRBJ1-1; D gene ambiguous. V lost 8 bases to trimming and J lost 1 base, with 14 bases between them. CDR3 length equals 14 residues. CDR3 in DNA: TGTGCCAGCGCGGAACTCAGGAAGAACACTGAAGCTTTCTTT. Encoded protein: CASAELRKNTEAFF.